This TCR beta chain is from a study of blood T cell repertoires in COVID-19. Germline V lookup: CDR1 KGHSH, CDR2 LQKENI. The CDR3 contains 16 residues. The V end lost 4 bases, the J end lost 0 bases, and 12 bases lay between the germline ends. Generated by immunoSEQ multiplex PCR, the TCRdb table keeps only in-frame clones and is missing some. Of 200,000 to 250,000 clones listed, roughly 81% were seen once; the top ten hold 7.6%. The clonotype originates from a woman aged 45-60 years with active or convalescent COVID-19. This rearrangement joins TRBV18 to TRBJ2-2; the D is unclear. The specimen sequenced was peripheral blood. In DNA form, the CDR3 reads TGTGCCAGCTCACGGCAGGATACTTCGAACACCGGGGAGCTGTTTTTT. Protein sequence: CASSRQDTSNTGELFF.